This T cell receptor (beta chain) was captured by sequencing in a study of spatial heterogeneity in lung cancer. Study context: Follow-up PBMC specimens underwent sequencing when available; their median timing was about two years after resection. Raw sequencing reads included, on average, more than eight appearances of each unique TCR and UMI combination.

Germline V gene data show CDR1 as SGHAT and CDR2 as FQNNGV. The J segment lost 5 bases and the V segment lost 5 bases, leaving 5 bases of the junction unmatched. CDR3 length: 15 residues. Points on this clonotype: No antigen is known for it.

Each CDR3 protein gets one entry after TCRdb re-called the 5' RACE reads with MiXCR. The repertoire includes 15,000 to 20,000 distinct CDR3 sequences, 6.3% of them detected once, and roughly 25% sits in the top ten. Regarding time point: blood at routine non-recurrence follow-up after resection. Sequencing of whole RNA from tumor, nontumor lung or frozen PBMC involved no sorting. Notes on the study in general: Ubiquitous expanded tumor TCRs showed up in blood more at resection than follow-up.

The J gene is TRBJ2-5, the V gene TRBV11-2, with TRBD2 matching 13 bases. This receptor was obtained from a male donor with early-stage non-small cell lung cancer. This sample comprised PBMCs, obtained at follow-up. CDR3 sequence (DNA): TGTGCCAGCAGCCGGACTAGCGGGAGTTGGGAGACCCAGTACTTC. Translated: CASSRTSGSWETQYF.